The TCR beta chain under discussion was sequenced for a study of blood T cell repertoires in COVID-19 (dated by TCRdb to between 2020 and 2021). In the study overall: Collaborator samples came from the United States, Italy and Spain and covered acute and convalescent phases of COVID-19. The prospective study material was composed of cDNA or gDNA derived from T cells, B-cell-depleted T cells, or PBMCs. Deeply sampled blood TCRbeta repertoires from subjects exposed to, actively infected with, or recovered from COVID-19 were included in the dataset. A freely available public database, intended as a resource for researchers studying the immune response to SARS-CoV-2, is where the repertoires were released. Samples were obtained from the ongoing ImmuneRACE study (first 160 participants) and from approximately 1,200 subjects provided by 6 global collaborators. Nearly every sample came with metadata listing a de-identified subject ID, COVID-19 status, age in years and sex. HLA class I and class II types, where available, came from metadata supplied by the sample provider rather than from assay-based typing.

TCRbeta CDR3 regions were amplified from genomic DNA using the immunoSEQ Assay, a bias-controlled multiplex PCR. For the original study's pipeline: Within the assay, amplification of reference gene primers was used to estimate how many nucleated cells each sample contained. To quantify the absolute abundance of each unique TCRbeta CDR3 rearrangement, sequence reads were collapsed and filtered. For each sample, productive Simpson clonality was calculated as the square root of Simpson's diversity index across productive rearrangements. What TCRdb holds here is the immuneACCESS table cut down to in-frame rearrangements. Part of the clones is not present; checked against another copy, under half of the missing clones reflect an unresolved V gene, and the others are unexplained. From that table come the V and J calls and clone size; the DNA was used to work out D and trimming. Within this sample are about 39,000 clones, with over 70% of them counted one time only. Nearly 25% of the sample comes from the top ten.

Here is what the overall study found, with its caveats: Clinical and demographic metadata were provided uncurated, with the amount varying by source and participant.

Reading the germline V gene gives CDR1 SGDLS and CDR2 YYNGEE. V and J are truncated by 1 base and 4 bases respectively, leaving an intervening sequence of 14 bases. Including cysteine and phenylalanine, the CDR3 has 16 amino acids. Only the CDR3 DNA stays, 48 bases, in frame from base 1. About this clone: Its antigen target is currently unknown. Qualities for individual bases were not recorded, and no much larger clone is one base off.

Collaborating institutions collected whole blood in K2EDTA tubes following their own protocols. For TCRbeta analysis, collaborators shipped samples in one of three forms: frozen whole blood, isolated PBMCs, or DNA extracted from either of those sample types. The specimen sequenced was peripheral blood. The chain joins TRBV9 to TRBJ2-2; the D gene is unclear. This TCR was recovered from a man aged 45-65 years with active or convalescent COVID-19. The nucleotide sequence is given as TGTGCCAGCAGCGTACAACCCACAGAACTCACCGGGGAGCTGTTTTTT. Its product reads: CASSVQPTELTGELFF.